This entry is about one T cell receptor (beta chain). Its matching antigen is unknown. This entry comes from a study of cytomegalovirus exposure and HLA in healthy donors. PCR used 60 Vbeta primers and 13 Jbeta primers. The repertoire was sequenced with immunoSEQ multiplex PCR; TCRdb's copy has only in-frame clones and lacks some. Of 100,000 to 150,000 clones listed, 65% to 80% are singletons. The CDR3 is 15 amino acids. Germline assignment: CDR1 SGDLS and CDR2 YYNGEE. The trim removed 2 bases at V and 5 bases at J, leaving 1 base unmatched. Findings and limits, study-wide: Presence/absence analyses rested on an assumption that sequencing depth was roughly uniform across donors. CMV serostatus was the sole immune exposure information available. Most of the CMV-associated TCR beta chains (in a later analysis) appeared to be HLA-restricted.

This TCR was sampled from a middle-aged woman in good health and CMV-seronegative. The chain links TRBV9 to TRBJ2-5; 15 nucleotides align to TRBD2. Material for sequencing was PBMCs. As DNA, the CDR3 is TGTGCCAGCAGCGTTGGGACTAGCGGGGGGGAGACCCAGTACTTC. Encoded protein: CASSVGTSGGETQYF.